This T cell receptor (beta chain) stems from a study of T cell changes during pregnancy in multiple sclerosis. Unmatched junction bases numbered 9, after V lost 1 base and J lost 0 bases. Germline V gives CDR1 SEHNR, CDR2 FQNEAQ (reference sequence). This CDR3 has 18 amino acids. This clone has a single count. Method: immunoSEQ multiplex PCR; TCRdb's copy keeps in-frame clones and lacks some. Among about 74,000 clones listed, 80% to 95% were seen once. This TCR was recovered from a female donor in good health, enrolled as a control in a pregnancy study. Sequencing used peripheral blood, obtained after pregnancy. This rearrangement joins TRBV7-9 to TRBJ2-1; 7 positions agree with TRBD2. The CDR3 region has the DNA TGTGCCAGCAGCTTAGTGCGGCTAGCGGTAAGCTCCTACAATGAGCAGTTCTTC. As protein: CASSLVRLAVSSYNEQFF.